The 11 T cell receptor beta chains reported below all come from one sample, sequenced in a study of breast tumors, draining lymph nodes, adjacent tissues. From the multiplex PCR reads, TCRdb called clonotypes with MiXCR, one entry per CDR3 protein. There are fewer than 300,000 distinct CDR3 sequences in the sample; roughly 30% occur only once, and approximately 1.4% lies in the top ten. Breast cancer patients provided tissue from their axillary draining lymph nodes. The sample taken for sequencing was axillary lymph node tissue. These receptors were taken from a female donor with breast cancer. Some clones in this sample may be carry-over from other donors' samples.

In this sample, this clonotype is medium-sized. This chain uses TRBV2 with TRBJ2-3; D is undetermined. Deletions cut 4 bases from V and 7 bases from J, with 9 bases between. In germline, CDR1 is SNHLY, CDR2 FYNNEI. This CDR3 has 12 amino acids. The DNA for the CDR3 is TGTGCCAGCAGTGGTGACCGAAATACGCAGTATTTT. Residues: CASSGDRNTQYF.

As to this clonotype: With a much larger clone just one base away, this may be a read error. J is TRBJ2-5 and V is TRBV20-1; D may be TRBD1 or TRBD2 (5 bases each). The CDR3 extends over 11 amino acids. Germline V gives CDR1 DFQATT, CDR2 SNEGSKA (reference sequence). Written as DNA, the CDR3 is TGCAGTGCTGGAATAGGGGAGACCCAGTCCTTC. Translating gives CSAGIGETQSF.

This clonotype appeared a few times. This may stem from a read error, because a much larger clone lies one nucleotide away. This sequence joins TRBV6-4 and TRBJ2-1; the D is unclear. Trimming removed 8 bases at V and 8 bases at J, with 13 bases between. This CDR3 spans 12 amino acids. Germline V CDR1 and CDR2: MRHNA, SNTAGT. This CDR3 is CASGYAAYEQFF. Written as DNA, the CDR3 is TGTGCCAGCGGTTACGCAGCATATGAGCAGTTCTTC.

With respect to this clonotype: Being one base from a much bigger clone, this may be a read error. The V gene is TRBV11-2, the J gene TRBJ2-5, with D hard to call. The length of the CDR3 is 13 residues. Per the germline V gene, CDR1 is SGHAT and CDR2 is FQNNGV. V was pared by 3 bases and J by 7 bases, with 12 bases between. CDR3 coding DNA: TGTGCCAGCAGCTTCGAACCCACAACGACCCAGTACTTC. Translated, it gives CASSFEPTTTQYF.

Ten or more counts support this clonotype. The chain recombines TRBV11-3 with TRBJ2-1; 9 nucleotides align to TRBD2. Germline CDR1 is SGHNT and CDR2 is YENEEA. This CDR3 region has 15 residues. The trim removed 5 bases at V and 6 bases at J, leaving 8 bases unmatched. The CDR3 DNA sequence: TGTGCCAGCAGCCCCCCCGGGACTAGCTTCAATGAGCAGTTCTTC. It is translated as CASSPPGTSFNEQFF.

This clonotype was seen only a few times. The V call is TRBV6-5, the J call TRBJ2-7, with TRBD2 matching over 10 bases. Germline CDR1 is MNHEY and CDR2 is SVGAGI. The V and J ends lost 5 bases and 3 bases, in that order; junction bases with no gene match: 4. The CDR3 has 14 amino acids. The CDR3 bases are TGTGCCAGCAGTCACTTAGCGGGAGGCTACGAGCAGTACTTC. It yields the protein CASSHLAGGYEQYF.

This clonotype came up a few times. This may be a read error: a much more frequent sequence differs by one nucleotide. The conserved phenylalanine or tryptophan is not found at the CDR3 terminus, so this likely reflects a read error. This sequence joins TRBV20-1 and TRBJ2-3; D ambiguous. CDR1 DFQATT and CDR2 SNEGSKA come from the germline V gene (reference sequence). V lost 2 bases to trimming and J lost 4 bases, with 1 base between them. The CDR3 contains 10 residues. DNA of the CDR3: TGCAGTGCTAGATCAGATACGCAGTATTCT. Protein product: CSARSDTQYS.

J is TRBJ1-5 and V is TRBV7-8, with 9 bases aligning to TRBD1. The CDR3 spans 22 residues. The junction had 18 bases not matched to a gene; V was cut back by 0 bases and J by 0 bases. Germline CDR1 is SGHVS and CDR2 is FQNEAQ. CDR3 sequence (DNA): TGTGCCAGCAGCTTAGCTTGGCTAGCGGGACAGGGAACGTCGGATAGCAATCAGCCCCAGCATTTT. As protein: CASSLAWLAGQGTSDSNQPQHF. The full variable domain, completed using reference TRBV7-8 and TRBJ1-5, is GAGVSQSPRYKVAKRGQDVALRCDPISGHVSLFWYQQALGQGPEFLTYFQNEAQLDKSGLPSDRFFAERPEGSVSTLKIQRTQQEDSAVYLCASSLAWLAGQGTSDSNQPQHFGDGTRLSIL.

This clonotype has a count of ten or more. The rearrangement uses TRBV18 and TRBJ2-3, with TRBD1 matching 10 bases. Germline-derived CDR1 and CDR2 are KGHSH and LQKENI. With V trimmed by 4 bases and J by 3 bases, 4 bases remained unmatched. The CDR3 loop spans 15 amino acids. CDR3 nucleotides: TGTGCCAGCTCACTAACGGGACAGGGGACAGATACGCAGTATTTT. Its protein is CASSLTGQGTDTQYF.

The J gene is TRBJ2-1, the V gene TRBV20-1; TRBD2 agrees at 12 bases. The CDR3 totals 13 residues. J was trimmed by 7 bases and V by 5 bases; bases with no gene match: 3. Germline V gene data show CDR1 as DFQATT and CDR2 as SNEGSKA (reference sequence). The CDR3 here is CSAPLAGGNEQFF. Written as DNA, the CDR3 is TGCAGTGCTCCACTAGCGGGAGGTAATGAGCAGTTCTTC.

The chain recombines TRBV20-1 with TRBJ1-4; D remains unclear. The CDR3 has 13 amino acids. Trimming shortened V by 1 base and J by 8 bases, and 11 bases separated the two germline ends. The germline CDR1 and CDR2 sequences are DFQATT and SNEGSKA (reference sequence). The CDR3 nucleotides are TGCAGTGCTAGAGGGGAAGTGAACGAAAAACTGTTTTTT. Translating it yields CSARGEVNEKLFF.